These 6 T cell receptor beta chains share one sample of origin, sequenced in a study of blood T cell repertoires in COVID-19. Using immunoSEQ multiplex PCR, the repertoire was profiled, and TCRdb retains in-frame clones only, with some absent. The data show about 150,000 clones, approximately 80% seen once. The sequenced sample consisted of peripheral blood. The receptors derive from a woman aged 55-70 years with COVID-19, enrolled during active disease.

The CDR3 here is CSASLAGAFDNEQFF. CDR3 sequence (DNA): TGCAGTGCTAGTCTGGCGGGAGCTTTTGACAATGAGCAGTTCTTC. The chain employs TRBV20-1 and TRBJ2-1; 7 nucleotides match TRBD2. The germline CDR1 and CDR2 sequences are DFQATT and SNEGSKA (reference sequence). The trim removed 3 bases at V and 5 bases at J, leaving 10 bases unmatched. This CDR3 has 15 amino acids.

The CDR3: CASSLSRGDNEQFF. CDR3 sequence (DNA): TGTGCCAGCAGTCTCAGTAGGGGTGACAATGAGCAGTTCTTC. This chain uses TRBV2 with TRBJ2-1; a possible D gene is TRBD1 (5 bases). The CDR3 runs 14 residues. Trimming left V 5 bases short and J 5 bases short, with 13 bases between. CDR1 is SNHLY and CDR2 is FYNNEI in the germline V gene.

The chain has TRBV4-2 and TRBJ2-3; D perhaps matches TRBD2 (5 bases). Deletions cut 1 base from V and 2 bases from J, with 13 bases between. This CDR3 comprises 16 residues. The V gene's germline CDR1 is LGHNA and CDR2 YNFKEQ. DNA of the CDR3: TGTGCCAGCAGCCAAGCTCCGGGGAGATTCACAGATACGCAGTATTTT. Translation: CASSQAPGRFTDTQYF.

The chain uses TRBV27 and TRBJ2-1, with 8 bases aligning to TRBD2. V was clipped by 4 bases and J by 7 bases; unmatched bases: 15. Germline loops: CDR1 MNHEY, CDR2 SMNVEV (reference sequence). The CDR3 is 17 residues long. In DNA, the CDR3 is TGTGCCAGCAGTTCCGCTAGGGCGGGGGGCTGGGGGAATGAGCAGTTCTTC. It yields the protein CASSSARAGGWGNEQFF.

The chain uses TRBV2 and TRBJ2-3; 7 nucleotides align to TRBD1. Germline CDR1 SNHLY, CDR2 FYNNEI. This CDR3 contains 15 residues. V lost 10 bases and J lost 0; bases outside the gene matches: 10. The CDR3 region is CAIRRDSASTDTQYF. The CDR3 nucleotides read TGTGCCATTCGCAGGGACAGTGCTAGCACAGATACGCAGTATTTT. The full variable domain, rest sourced from reference TRBV2 and TRBJ2-3, is EPEVTQTPSHQVTQMGQEVILRCVPISNHLYFYWYRQILGQKVEFLVSFYNNEISEKSEIFDDQFSVERPDGSNFTLKIRSTKLEDSAMYFCAIRRDSASTDTQYFGPGTRLTVL.

This rearrangement joins TRBV7-8 to TRBJ1-6; 7 bases fit TRBD1. Looked up from germline, CDR1 is SGHVS and CDR2 is FQNEAQ. J lost 8 bases, V lost 5 bases, and 6 bases had no gene match. The length of the CDR3 is 14 residues. CDR3 sequence: CASSAGTAYSPLHF. CDR3 DNA sequence: TGTGCCAGCAGCGCCGGGACAGCTTATTCACCCCTCCACTTT.